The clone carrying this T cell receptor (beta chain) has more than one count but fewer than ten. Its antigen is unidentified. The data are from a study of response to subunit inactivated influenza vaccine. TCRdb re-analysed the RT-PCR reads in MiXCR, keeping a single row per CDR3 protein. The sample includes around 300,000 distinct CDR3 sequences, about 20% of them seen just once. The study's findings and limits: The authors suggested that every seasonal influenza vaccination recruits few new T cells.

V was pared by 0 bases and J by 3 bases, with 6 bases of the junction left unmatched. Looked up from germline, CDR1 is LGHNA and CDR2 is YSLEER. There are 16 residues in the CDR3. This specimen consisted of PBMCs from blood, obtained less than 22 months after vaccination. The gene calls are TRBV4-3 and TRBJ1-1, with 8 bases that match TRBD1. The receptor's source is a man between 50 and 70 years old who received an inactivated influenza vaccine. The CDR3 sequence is CASSQDSGGWDTEAFF. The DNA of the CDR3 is TGCGCCAGCAGCCAAGATTCAGGGGGCTGGGACACTGAAGCTTTCTTT.